This is a list of T cell receptor beta chains from one sample in a study of T cell repertoires in ileal Crohn's disease. Profiled with immunoSEQ multiplex PCR; TCRdb holds only in-frame clones, not every one. Counted here are roughly 8,200 clones, under 80% occurring once; the ten biggest clones make up around 8%. The sequenced sample was ileal tissue. The receptors shown here come from an adult with Crohn's disease. CDR3s include the opening cysteine and the closing phenylalanine or tryptophan. D genes are given only for firm matches. The size entry is marked missing in some rows and otherwise reads once, few, many or a size class.

.	TRBV7-9	TRBD1	TRBJ1-5	CAVQGARNQPQHF	TGTGCCGTACAGGGGGCACGCAATCAGCCCCAGCATTTT
.	TRBV5-1	TRBD1	TRBJ1-5	CASSLDRGREPQHF	TGCGCCAGCAGCTTGGACAGGGGGCGGGAGCCCCAGCATTTT
.	TRBV18	.	TRBJ1-1	CASSPRGSSNTEAFF	TGTGCCAGCTCACCAAGGGGCAGTTCGAACACTGAAGCTTTCTTT
.	TRBV6-4	.	TRBJ2-5	CASSDSEGETQYF	TGTGCCAGCAGTGACTCGGAGGGGGAGACCCAGTACTTC
few	TRBV28	.	TRBJ1-1	CASSFPSGGLNTEAFF	TGTGCCAGCAGTTTCCCATCCGGGGGGTTGAACACTGAAGCTTTCTTT
.	TRBV29-1	TRBD1	TRBJ1-2	CSVRQGRHGYTF	TGCAGCGTTAGACAGGGAAGGCATGGCTACACCTTC
.	TRBV30	.	TRBJ1-1	CAWSGSRHTEAFF	TGTGCCTGGAGTGGTAGCCGTCACACTGAAGCTTTCTTT
.	TRBV6-1	TRBD1	TRBJ2-7	CASSEAPGQGGYEQYF	TGTGCCAGCAGTGAAGCACCGGGACAGGGAGGCTACGAGCAGTACTTC
.	TRBV5-6	.	TRBJ2-1	CASSLLSADSGNEQFF	TGTGCCAGCAGCTTGCTATCGGCGGACTCGGGTAATGAGCAGTTCTTC
few	TRBV6-4	.	TRBJ1-1	CASSDSQENTEAFF	TGTGCCAGCAGTGACTCACAGGAAAACACTGAAGCTTTCTTT
.	TRBV7-6	.	TRBJ2-2	CASRGGANTGELFF	TGTGCCAGCAGAGGGGGGGCGAACACCGGGGAGCTGTTTTTT
.	TRBV5-6	.	TRBJ1-2	CASSTDSERGYTF	TGTGCCAGCAGCACCGACAGCGAGAGGGGCTACACCTTC
.	TRBV9	.	TRBJ2-3	CASSPPLPPTDTQYF	TGTGCCAGCAGCCCCCCCCTCCCCCCCACAGATACGCAGTATTTT
.	TRBV7-9	.	TRBJ1-4	CASSLGTLGEKLFF	TGTGCCAGCAGCTTAGGGACATTAGGAGAAAAACTGTTTTTT
.	TRBV5-6	.	TRBJ2-7	CASSPPSGPTYEQYF	TGTGCCAGCAGCCCGCCAAGTGGGCCGACCTACGAGCAGTACTTC
.	TRBV5-1	TRBD1	TRBJ1-2	CASSMDRVGDGYTF	TGCGCCAGCAGCATGGACAGGGTCGGTGATGGCTACACCTTC
.	TRBV9	TRBD2	TRBJ2-1	CASSVPSGAQFF	TGTGCCAGCAGCGTACCTAGCGGGGCCCAGTTCTTC
.	TRBV7-2	TRBD1	TRBJ1-1	CASSRVQGVTEAFF	TGTGCCAGCAGTCGAGTACAGGGGGTCACTGAAGCTTTCTTT
.	TRBV7-3	.	TRBJ1-3	CASSLGTTAGNTIYF	TGTGCCAGCAGCTTAGGGACAACGGCTGGAAACACCATATATTTT
.	TRBV9	.	TRBJ2-7	CASSPSGWLEQYF	TGTGCCAGCAGCCCCTCGGGTTGGCTCGAGCAGTACTTC
.	TRBV28	TRBD2	TRBJ2-1	CASKTPEGTSGNNEQFF	TGTGCCAGCAAAACCCCAGAGGGGACTAGCGGAAACAATGAGCAGTTCTTC
.	TRBV30	TRBD2	TRBJ2-1	CACSGTSGGGEQFF	TGTGCCTGTTCCGGGACTAGCGGGGGAGGTGAGCAGTTCTTC
.	TRBV4-1	.	TRBJ2-7	CASSQEGSARSYEQYF	TGCGCCAGCAGCCAAGAAGGAAGTGCGAGGTCCTACGAGCAGTACTTC
.	TRBV5-1	TRBD1	TRBJ1-1	CAGEQGAMNTEAFF	TGCGCCGGCGAACAGGGGGCGATGAACACTGAAGCTTTCTTT
.	TRBV6-6	.	TRBJ1-1	CASSKGQRVAFF	TGTGCCAGCAGCAAAGGACAGAGGGTAGCTTTCTTT
.	TRBV27	.	TRBJ2-3	CASRRDRSTDTQYF	TGTGCCAGCCGGCGGGACCGAAGCACAGATACGCAGTATTTT
.	TRBV27	.	TRBJ2-1	CASSFRVNSGYEQFF	TGTGCCAGCAGTTTCCGTGTGAACTCAGGCTACGAGCAGTTCTTC
once	TRBV19	TRBD1	TRBJ1-1	CASSLYDWVQGKRDRGLNTEAFF	TGTGCCAGTTCGCTTTACGATTGGGTTCAGGGGAAGAGGGACAGGGGGCTGAACACTGAAGCTTTCTTT
.	TRBV19	.	TRBJ1-4	CASSPGLRELFF	TGTGCCAGTAGTCCGGGACTGAGGGAACTGTTTTTT
few	TRBV30	.	TRBJ2-4	CAWAGENIQYF	TGTGCCTGGGCCGGGGAAAACATTCAGTACTTC
.	TRBV28	.	TRBJ1-2	CASQTRGRVNYGYTF	TGTGCCAGCCAGACCCGAGGCAGGGTTAACTATGGCTACACCTTC
few	TRBV30	.	TRBJ1-1	CAWTAMGRSRTEAFF	TGTGCCTGGACGGCAATGGGTAGGAGCCGCACTGAAGCTTTCTTT
.	TRBV19	TRBD1	TRBJ2-7	CASSGTGRSYEQYF	TGTGCCAGTAGTGGGACAGGGCGTTCCTACGAGCAGTACTTC
.	TRBV4-1	TRBD2	TRBJ2-3	CASRRLAGVPLDTQYF	TGCGCCAGCCGGAGACTAGCGGGGGTACCGTTGGATACGCAGTATTTT
.	TRBV7-2	TRBD2	TRBJ2-5	CASSQGVLAGALETQYF	TGTGCCAGCAGCCAAGGTGTCCTAGCGGGGGCCCTAGAGACCCAGTACTTC
.	TRBV28	.	TRBJ1-1	CASSVTGLNTEAFF	TGTGCCAGCAGTGTAACAGGGCTGAACACTGAAGCTTTCTTT
.	TRBV6-5	TRBD1	TRBJ1-1	CASSWDSEAFF	TGTGCCAGCAGCTGGGACAGTGAAGCTTTCTTT
few	TRBV19	TRBD1	TRBJ1-6	CASRQGISPLHF	TGTGCCAGTAGACAGGGGATTTCACCCCTCCACTTT
.	TRBV4-1	.	TRBJ1-1	CASSQPRGNPMNTEAFF	TGCGCCAGCAGCCAACCCAGGGGCAACCCTATGAACACTGAAGCTTTCTTT
.	TRBV25-1	.	TRBJ2-5	CASSSAAGGGETQYF	TGTGCCAGCAGCTCCGCGGCAGGGGGAGGCGAGACCCAGTACTTC
.	TRBV10-1	.	TRBJ1-6	CASSEGALEAYSPLHF	TGCGCCAGCAGTGAGGGGGCTCTAGAGGCTTATTCACCCCTCCACTTT
.	TRBV4-1	.	TRBJ2-1	CASSQETGYNEQFF	TGCGCCAGCAGCCAAGAAACTGGCTACAATGAGCAGTTCTTC
.	TRBV6-4	TRBD1	TRBJ2-3	CASSDKTGDGADTQYF	TGTGCCAGCAGTGACAAGACAGGGGATGGGGCAGATACGCAGTATTTT
few	TRBV4-2	TRBD1	TRBJ2-7	CASSQQSGTGSYEQYF	TGTGCCAGCAGCCAACAGTCCGGGACAGGGAGCTACGAGCAGTACTTC
few	TRBV11-2	.	TRBJ1-1	CASSLEFRNTEAFF	TGTGCCAGCAGCTTAGAATTCAGGAACACTGAAGCTTTCTTT
.	TRBV27	.	TRBJ1-5	CASSLSPFEHGENQPQHF	TGTGCCAGCAGTTTATCCCCTTTCGAGCACGGGGAGAATCAGCCCCAGCATTTT
.	TRBV28	.	TRBJ2-2	CASSLAGPGTGELFF	TGTGCCAGCAGTTTAGCGGGGCCGGGGACCGGGGAGCTGTTTTTT
.	TRBV5-6	TRBD1	TRBJ2-1	CASSLALMTGNNEQFF	TGTGCCAGCAGCTTGGCTCTGATGACAGGGAACAATGAGCAGTTCTTC
.	TRBV4-2	.	TRBJ2-3	CASSQLTGKGTDTQYF	TGTGCCAGCAGCCAACTTACAGGGAAAGGCACAGATACGCAGTATTTT
.	TRBV7-9	.	TRBJ1-4	CASSLEGGGKLFF	TGTGCCAGCAGCTTAGAGGGTGGGGGGAAACTGTTTTTT
.	TRBV28	.	TRBJ2-7	CASSPTRGQTLSYEQYF	TGTGCCAGCAGTCCGACAAGAGGACAAACGCTCTCCTACGAGCAGTACTTC
once	TRBV14	TRBD1	TRBJ1-6	CASSQDRGNSPLHF	TGTGCCAGCAGCCAAGACAGGGGGAATTCACCCCTCCACTTT
.	TRBV7-2	.	TRBJ1-1	CASSLGAGNSEAFF	TGTGCCAGCAGCTTAGGGGCAGGCAACTCTGAAGCTTTCTTT
.	TRBV7-2	TRBD1	TRBJ1-5	CASSRTGYQPQHF	TGTGCCAGCAGCCGGACAGGTTATCAGCCCCAGCATTTT